The 27 T cell receptor beta chains listed next were all sequenced from one sample in a study of blood T cell repertoires in COVID-19. Only in-frame clones appear in the TCRdb table, and some are missing; sequencing was by immunoSEQ multiplex PCR. In the table there are around 340,000 clones, 65% to 90% of which are singletons. Sequencing was done on a sample of peripheral blood. Receptors originate from a woman in her fifties or sixties with COVID-19, enrolled during active disease.

V usage is TRBV29-1 and J usage is TRBJ2-5, with 7 positions matching TRBD1. Trimming took 5 bases from V and 4 from J; bases not matched to a gene: 4. The CDR3 runs 12 residues. Germline V lookup: CDR1 SQVTM, CDR2 ANQGSEA. This chain's CDR3 is CSVRTGGETQYF. The DNA of the CDR3 is TGCAGCGTTAGGACAGGTGGAGAGACCCAGTACTTC. The full variable domain, in which reference TRBV29-1 and TRBJ2-5 provide the parts outside the CDR3, is SAVISQKPSRDICQRGTSLTIQCQVDSQVTMMFWYRQQPGQSLTLIATANQGSEATYESGFVIDKFPISRPNLTFSTLTVSNMSPEDSSIYLCSVRTGGETQYFGPGTRLLVL.

This rearrangement joins TRBV25-1 to TRBJ1-3; 11 bases are shared with TRBD1. After removal of 5 bases from V and 0 bases from J, the junction contained 6 bases not matched to a gene. The CDR3 is 17 amino acids. CDR1 MGHDK and CDR2 SYGVNS come from the germline V gene. CDR3 in amino acids: CASSQRTGGISGNTIYF. As DNA, the CDR3 is TGTGCCAGCAGTCAACGGACAGGGGGCATCTCTGGAAACACCATATATTTT. Full variable domain (missing parts from reference TRBV25-1 and TRBJ1-3): EADIYQTPRYLVIGTGKKITLECSQTMGHDKMYWYQQDPGMELHLIHYSYGVNSTEKGDLSSESTVSRIRTEHFPLTLESARPSHTSQYLCASSQRTGGISGNTIYFGEGSWLTVV.

The chain joins TRBV11-2 to TRBJ1-2; TRBD1 might be the D (5 bases). The CDR3 totals 13 residues. Trimming pared 5 bases from V and 5 bases from J, leaving 12 bases between. Germline values: CDR1 SGHAT, CDR2 FQNNGV. The CDR3 nucleotides are TGTGCCAGCAGCCTGGTGGGGGGATATGGCTACACCTTC. This codes for CASSLVGGYGYTF.

The chain recombines TRBV30 with TRBJ1-5; 7 bases align to TRBD1. Germline CDR1 reads GTSNPN; CDR2 reads SVGIG (reference sequence). V shed 2 bases and J 8 bases; nucleotides not matched to a gene: 9. CDR3 length: 14 amino acids. CDR3 in amino acids: CAWSFGTAFEPQHF. The CDR3 DNA is TGTGCCTGGAGTTTCGGGACAGCCTTTGAGCCCCAGCATTTT.

V is TRBV27 and J is TRBJ1-2; D is ambiguous. The CDR3 is made up of 15 amino acids. Deletions cut 5 bases from V and 4 bases from J, with 17 bases between. Per germline, CDR1 MNHEY and CDR2 SMNVEV (reference sequence). The CDR3 loop reads CASSPKGDGSYGYTF. The CDR3 coding sequence is TGTGCCAGCAGTCCAAAGGGAGACGGCTCCTATGGCTACACCTTC.

This rearrangement joins TRBV30 to TRBJ1-2; no clear D. The CDR3 sequence is 11 residues long. Germline V CDR1 and CDR2: GTSNPN, SVGIG (reference sequence). The V end lost 7 bases, the J end lost 3 bases, and 9 bases lay between the germline ends. The CDR3 DNA sequence: TGTGCCTACGACACTTACTATGGCTACACCTTC. This sequence encodes CAYDTYYGYTF.

The chain has TRBV7-2 and TRBJ2-1, with 9 nucleotides matching TRBD2. Trimming at V came to 4 bases and at J to 9 bases, leaving 7 bases not matched to a gene. The CDR3 loop spans 14 amino acids. CDR1 is SGHTA, CDR2 FQGNSA, per germline. DNA of the CDR3: TGTGCCAGCAGCTATGCGGGGGGGATTCGTGAGCAGTTCTTC. Translating gives CASSYAGGIREQFF.

The chain joins TRBV18 to TRBJ1-1; 8 nucleotides line up with TRBD1. The junction had 4 bases not matched to a gene; V was cut back by 1 base and J by 3 bases. The CDR3 has 15 amino acids. Germline V gene lookup returns CDR1 KGHSH and CDR2 LQKENI. As DNA, the CDR3 is TGTGCCAGCTCACCACTGACAGGGGTGGACACTGAAGCTTTCTTT. It codes for CASSPLTGVDTEAFF. The full variable domain, rest sourced from reference TRBV18 and TRBJ1-1, is NAGVMQNPRHLVRRRGQEARLRCSPMKGHSHVYWYRQLPEEGLKFMVYLQKENIIDESGMPKERFSAEFPKEGPSILRIQQVVRGDSAAYFCASSPLTGVDTEAFFGQGTRLTVV.

The rearrangement links TRBV24-1 to TRBJ2-1; 9 bases fit TRBD1. Germline V gives CDR1 KGHDR, CDR2 SFDVKD. The CDR3 extends over 16 amino acids. The J segment lost 8 bases and the V segment lost 3 bases, leaving 10 bases of the junction unmatched. CDR3 nucleotides: TGTGCCACCAGTGATCAACCGGGACAGGGAAGGCATGAGCAGTTCTTC. It is translated as CATSDQPGQGRHEQFF.

This clone was seen a handful of times. J is TRBJ2-2 and V is TRBV3-1 (or the pseudogene TRBV3-2), with TRBD2 identical over 12 bases. CDR3 length: 17 amino acids. The V and J ends lost 5 bases and 3 bases, in that order; junction bases with no gene match: 7. Per the germline V gene, CDR1 is LGHDT and CDR2 is YNNKEL (reference sequence). The CDR3 DNA reads as TGTGCCAGCAGCACCGGGACTAGCGGGTCATACACCGGGGAGCTGTTTTTT. This translates into CASSTGTSGSYTGELFF.

J is TRBJ2-1 and V is TRBV25-1; 8 bases agree with TRBD1. After removal of 2 bases from V and 7 bases from J, the junction contained 10 bases not matched to a gene. This CDR3 comprises 16 residues. The V gene's germline CDR1 is MGHDK and CDR2 SYGVNS. The CDR3 DNA sequence: TGTGCCAGCAGTGAACCTAACGGACAGGGAGTAAATGAGCAGTTCTTC. Translating it yields CASSEPNGQGVNEQFF.

CDR3: CASSPFGQRSFSGANVLTF. The CDR3 nucleotides are TGCGCCAGCAGCCCTTTTGGCCAGCGGAGCTTCTCTGGGGCCAACGTCCTGACTTTC. The rearrangement joins TRBV4-1 to TRBJ2-6; TRBD2 might be the D (5 bases). Per germline, CDR1 MGHRA and CDR2 YSYEKL. There are 19 residues in the CDR3. The V gene lost 4 bases and the J gene lost 0 bases, with 19 bases spanning the gap.

This clone was seen once. The chain links TRBV10-3 to TRBJ2-7; 10 nucleotides match TRBD2. Per the germline V gene, CDR1 is ENHRY and CDR2 is SYGVKD. Trimming at V came to 8 bases and at J to 3 bases, leaving 4 bases not matched to a gene. The CDR3 totals 13 residues. The CDR3 is CAIGRTSGYEQYF. The CDR3 nucleotides are TGTGCCATCGGTCGGACTAGCGGCTACGAGCAGTACTTC.

The chain carries TRBV3-1 (or the pseudogene TRBV3-2) and TRBJ2-3, with 9 nucleotides matching TRBD1. The germline gives CDR1 LGHDT, CDR2 YNNKEL (reference sequence). V shed 0 bases and J 5 bases; nucleotides not matched to a gene: 9. The CDR3 contains 17 residues. In DNA form, the CDR3 reads TGTGCCAGCAGCCAAGAGGGCTCGACAGGGGGTATAGATACGCAGTATTTT. The encoded protein is CASSQEGSTGGIDTQYF.

This sequence joins TRBV9 and TRBJ2-3; 7 bases align to TRBD1. CDR3 length equals 16 residues. Germline V gives CDR1 SGDLS, CDR2 YYNGEE. The junction had 8 bases not matched to a gene; V was cut back by 4 bases and J by 0 bases. CDR3 DNA sequence: TGTGCCAGCAGCACCCGGACAGGAAGTAGCACAGATACGCAGTATTTT. This sequence encodes CASSTRTGSSTDTQYF.

CDR3 sequence: CASSQASGTAPAEKLFF. CDR3 in DNA: TGTGCCAGCAGCCAAGCCTCCGGGACAGCACCCGCTGAAAAACTGTTTTTT. The rearrangement joins TRBV11-2 to TRBJ1-4; 7 bases are a match to TRBD1. Trimming removed 5 bases from V and 7 bases from J; junction bases left unmatched: 16. The V gene's germline CDR1 is SGHAT and CDR2 FQNNGV. There are 17 residues in the CDR3.

The chain carries TRBV3-1 (or the pseudogene TRBV3-2) and TRBJ2-1, with 8 positions matching TRBD2. Germline V lookup: CDR1 LGHDT, CDR2 YNNKEL (reference sequence). With 7 bases clipped from V and 8 bases from J, the junction kept 13 bases outside the gene matches. The CDR3 spans 15 residues. The CDR3 loop reads CASKISGGLFYEQFF. CDR3 bases: TGTGCCAGCAAAATCAGCGGGGGTCTTTTCTATGAGCAGTTCTTC.

This clone was found a few times. The V and J genes are TRBV11-2 and TRBJ1-3; D gene ambiguous. Trimming shortened V by 6 bases and J by 8 bases, and 20 bases separated the two germline ends. The CDR3 runs to 15 residues. From germline, CDR1 is SGHAT and CDR2 FQNNGV. The DNA of the CDR3 is TGTGCCAGCAGTATTATGGTCGGTTCCGAGGACACCATATATTTT. Translating it yields CASSIMVGSEDTIYF.

The gene calls are TRBV4-3 and TRBJ1-6, with D maybe TRBD1 (6 bases). This CDR3 contains 17 residues. CDR1 and CDR2 (germline): LGHNA, YSLEER. Trimming removed 0 bases at V and 7 bases at J, with 16 bases between. CDR3: CASSQENRVRVNSPLHF. For the CDR3, the DNA is TGCGCCAGCAGCCAAGAGAACAGGGTCAGGGTAAATTCACCCCTCCACTTT.

The CDR3 nucleotides are TGTGCCATCAGTGGGCCCCCCGGGACAGGGGCCAACGTCCTGACTTTC. Protein: CAISGPPGTGANVLTF. This sequence joins TRBV10-3 and TRBJ2-6, with D possibly being TRBD1 (6 bases). Per germline, CDR1 ENHRY and CDR2 SYGVKD. The CDR3 has 16 amino acids. V was shortened by 4 bases and J by 4 bases, with 14 bases between the two germline ends.

The gene calls are TRBV19 and TRBJ2-7, with 9 bases aligning to TRBD1. The CDR3 is made up of 16 amino acids. Germline V gene sequence: CDR1 LNHDA, CDR2 SQIVND (reference sequence). The junction had 12 bases not matched to a gene; V was cut back by 5 bases and J by 4 bases. Here the CDR3 DNA reads TGTGCCAGTAGTTACCCGCCCCGGGACAGGGAGTACGAGCAGTACTTC. Its protein product is CASSYPPRDREYEQYF.

This chain links TRBV6-5 with TRBJ1-6; TRBD1 aligns across 7 bases. There are 12 residues in the CDR3. Per germline, CDR1 MNHEY and CDR2 SVGAGI. V lost 6 bases, J lost 9 bases, and 2 bases stayed unmatched. CDR3 protein: CASRQGFSPLHF. CDR3 sequence (DNA): TGTGCCAGCAGACAGGGGTTTTCACCCCTCCACTTT.

About this clone itself: This CDR3 is also generated by other DNA sequences in the sample. The V call is TRBV12-3 or TRBV12-4, the J call TRBJ1-1; possibly TRBD1 for D (6 bases). The CDR3 is 11 amino acids. V was cut by 1 base and J by 11 bases, with 8 bases left in between. The CDR3 DNA reads TGTGCCAGCAGTTTAGAGGGGGGGGCTTTCTTT. Translation: CASSLEGGAFF.

The chain recombines TRBV5-4 with TRBJ2-1; 7 nucleotides match TRBD2. Germline V gene sequence: CDR1 SGHNT, CDR2 YYREEE (reference sequence). The ends lost 7 bases at V and 0 bases at J; junction bases unmatched: 7. CDR3 length equals 15 residues. This chain's CDR3 is CASPAGPSSYNEQFF. As DNA, the CDR3 is TGTGCCAGCCCAGCGGGGCCCAGCTCCTACAATGAGCAGTTCTTC.

The CDR3 region is CASSPSTGQLYGYTF. The CDR3 nucleotides are TGTGCCAGCAGCCCGTCAACGGGACAGCTTTATGGCTACACCTTC. The V call is TRBV7-3, the J call TRBJ1-2; 7 nucleotides align to TRBD1. Per germline, CDR1 SGHTA and CDR2 FQGTGA. The CDR3 is made up of 15 amino acids. After removal of 5 bases from V and 5 bases from J, the junction contained 11 bases not matched to a gene.

This sequence joins TRBV7-2 and TRBJ1-4; D call uncertain. The CDR3 is made up of 12 amino acids. Trimming cost V 2 bases and J 7 bases, with 5 bases left between them. The germline CDR1 and CDR2 sequences are SGHTA and FQGNSA. In DNA, the CDR3 is TGTGCCAGCAGCTTACTAGGTGAAAAACTGTTTTTT. Translating it yields CASSLLGEKLFF.

This clone was found once. In DNA, the CDR3 is TGTGCCAGCAGCTTAATTTACAGGAAGAACACCGGGGAGCTGTTTTTT. Protein sequence: CASSLIYRKNTGELFF. This chain joins TRBV7-6 and TRBJ2-2; maybe TRBD1 (5 bases). Trimming removed 2 bases at V and 1 base at J, with 11 bases between. This CDR3 spans 16 amino acids. Germline V gene data show CDR1 as SGHVS and CDR2 as FNYEAQ.